One and the same sample provided the 15 T cell receptor beta chains below, sequenced in a study of OX40 agonist ivuxolimab in advanced cancers. Assay: immunoSEQ multiplex PCR; the TCRdb copy retains only in-frame clones and omits some. This repertoire shows over 35,000 clones, around 89% found once; its top ten account for roughly 10%. The source material was CD4+ or CD8+ T cells sorted from blood, sampled in a trial of the OX40 agonist ivuxolimab. The receptors shown here come from an adult with an advanced solid tumor such as melanoma, head and neck, liver or kidney cancer.

The chain links TRBV19 to TRBJ2-1; tentative D call: TRBD1 (6 bases). Per the germline V gene, CDR1 is LNHDA and CDR2 is SQIVND (reference sequence). The length of the CDR3 is 14 residues. The V end was cut by 9 bases, the J end by 3 bases, with 15 bases between. The CDR3 sequence: CASSTGNRYNEQFF. CDR3 DNA: TGTGCCAGCTCTACAGGGAATCGCTACAATGAGCAGTTCTTC.

The sample holds one count of this clone. V gene TRBV6-4 combines with J gene TRBJ1-1; D might be TRBD1 (5 bases). V was cut by 5 bases and J by 4 bases, with 17 bases left in between. CDR3 size: 15 residues. Per germline, CDR1 MRHNA and CDR2 SNTAGT. CDR3 bases: TGTGCCAGCAGTCCTAGGGGCCTGGGGGGCACTGAAGCTTTCTTT. As protein: CASSPRGLGGTEAFF.

The chain uses TRBV28 and TRBJ1-1, with unresolved D. The V and J ends lost 3 bases and 6 bases respectively, with 17 bases between them. CDR3 size: 15 residues. CDR1 and CDR2 (germline): MDHEN, SYDVKM. The DNA of the CDR3 is TGTGCCAGCAGTTTCATTCGCCAGGTAGCCCCTGAAGCTTTCTTT. Amino acids: CASSFIRQVAPEAFF. The variable domain in full, with the rest retrieved from reference TRBV28 and TRBJ1-1, is DVKVTQSSRYLVKRTGEKVFLECVQDMDHENMFWYRQDPGLGLRLIYFSYDVKMKEKGDIPEGYSVSREKKERFSLILESASTNQTSMYLCASSFIRQVAPEAFFGQGTRLTVV.

This chain uses TRBV5-4 with TRBJ2-7; 8 bases match TRBD1. The CDR3 length is 14 residues. Germline values: CDR1 SGHNT, CDR2 YYREEE (reference sequence). Trimming removed 4 bases from V and 2 bases from J; junction bases left unmatched: 5. The CDR3 DNA sequence: TGTGCCAGCAGCCCAGGACAGGGCCCCTACGAGCAGTACTTC. It encodes CASSPGQGPYEQYF.

The CDR3 DNA sequence: TGTGCCAGCAGCTTGAATCCGGGGCTCTACGAGCAGTACTTC. Translation: CASSLNPGLYEQYF. The chain combines TRBV5-5 with TRBJ2-7; D is tentatively TRBD1 or TRBD2 (5 bases each). The CDR3 runs to 14 residues. Germline-derived CDR1 and CDR2 are SGHKS and YYEKEE (reference sequence). V shed 1 base and J shed 3 bases, with 11 bases lying between them.

The chain recombines TRBV4-1 with TRBJ2-7; D not certain. Looked up from germline, CDR1 is MGHRA and CDR2 is YSYEKL. V shed 1 base and J shed 3 bases, with 13 bases lying between them. CDR3 length: 15 residues. CDR3 region: CASSQGPELVYEQYF. The CDR3, as DNA: TGCGCCAGCAGCCAAGGCCCCGAGCTTGTCTACGAGCAGTACTTC.

The chain carries TRBV7-3 and TRBJ2-2, with 9 positions matching TRBD1. With 4 bases clipped from V and 4 bases from J, the junction kept 10 bases outside the gene matches. The length of the CDR3 is 17 residues. Germline V gene sequence: CDR1 SGHTA, CDR2 FQGTGA. The CDR3 bases are TGTGCCAGCAGCTCCTTAGGGGGACAGGGAAGCACCGGGGAGCTGTTTTTT. As protein: CASSSLGGQGSTGELFF. The whole variable domain, remainder taken from reference TRBV7-3 and TRBJ2-2, is GAGVSQTPSNKVTEKGKYVELRCDPISGHTALYWYRQSLGQGPEFLIYFQGTGAADDSGLPNDRFFAVRPEGSVSTLKIQRTERGDSAVYLCASSSLGGQGSTGELFFGEGSRLTVL.

This clone is categorized as medium-sized. This chain uses TRBV6-1 with TRBJ2-7; 11 positions match TRBD1. Germline CDR1 MNHNS, CDR2 SASEGT. The CDR3 is 15 residues long. J lost 3 bases, V lost 5 bases, and 6 bases had no gene match. The CDR3 loop reads CASSQQGTGGYEQYF. The CDR3 DNA follows: TGTGCCAGCAGTCAACAGGGGACAGGGGGCTACGAGCAGTACTTC.

As to this clone: The junction does not match germline at one end; this may be a read error. V usage is TRBV7-7 and J usage is TRBJ2-5; D is possibly TRBD2 (6 bases). From germline, CDR1 is SSHAT and CDR2 FNYEAQ (reference sequence). CDR3 length equals 16 residues. CDR3 in amino acids: CASSLSNGRGEETQYF. DNA for the CDR3: TGTGCTAGCAGCTTAAGTAACGGGAGAGGAGAAGAGACCCAGTACTTC.

The rearrangement links TRBV15 to TRBJ1-2, with D tentatively TRBD1 (5 bases). V was clipped by 0 bases and J by 1 base, with 9 bases between them. Germline lookup yields CDR1 LNHNV and CDR2 YYDKDF (reference sequence). This CDR3 has 15 residues. For the CDR3, the DNA is TGTGCCACCAGCAGAGATCGGGGCGGTAACTATGGCTACACCTTC. It encodes CATSRDRGGNYGYTF.

This chain joins TRBV27 and TRBJ2-3, with D perhaps matching TRBD2 (5 bases). CDR3 length: 17 residues. The germline V gene has CDR1 MNHEY and CDR2 SMNVEV (reference sequence). Trimming left V 6 bases short and J 2 bases short, with 21 bases between. The CDR3 nucleotides are TGTGCCAGCAGGTCCTTTCCTGGACTTACCAACACAGATACGCAGTATTTT. Translating it yields CASRSFPGLTNTDTQYF.

The chain is built from TRBV7-8 and TRBJ2-7, with D perhaps matching TRBD1 (6 bases). This CDR3 contains 15 residues. The germline gives CDR1 SGHVS, CDR2 FQNEAQ. Trimming removed 4 bases from V and 6 bases from J, with 19 bases in between. The CDR3 bases are TGTGCCAGCAGCTATTTACAGGGTCCGTCTTCCGAGCAGTACTTC. Translated: CASSYLQGPSSEQYF.

This clone was observed a few times. The chain is built from TRBV13 and TRBJ1-3; 7 positions agree with TRBD1. This CDR3 is 17 amino acids long. Trimming cost V 3 bases and J 0 bases; bases outside gene matches: 8. Germline CDR1 reads PRHDT; CDR2 reads FYEKMQ (reference sequence). CDR3 sequence: CASSFGRGGSSGNTIYF. The CDR3 nucleotides are TGTGCCAGCAGCTTCGGCAGGGGGGGTAGCTCTGGAAACACCATATATTTT.

To note about this clone: The missing conserved phenylalanine or tryptophan at the end of this CDR3 makes a read error likely. The DNA is left out, because the CDR3 cannot be placed on it with certainty; the CDR3 is given as TCRdb lists it. This rearrangement joins TRBV30 to TRBJ2-7; the tabulated D call, TRBD1, remains unverified against the DNA. The V gene's germline CDR1 is GTSNPN and CDR2 SVGIG (reference sequence). The CDR3 region is 12 residues in length, termini included. The CDR3 is CAWRKLTGGAYI.

This sequence joins TRBV5-1 and TRBJ2-3, with 10 nucleotides matching TRBD1. Looked up from germline, CDR1 is SGHRS and CDR2 is YFSETQ. The CDR3 sequence is 14 residues long. V shed 2 bases, J shed 6 bases, and the junction held 3 bases outside the gene matches. The CDR3 sequence is CASSFLDRGDTQYF. Written as DNA, the CDR3 is TGCGCCAGCAGCTTCCTGGACAGGGGGGATACGCAGTATTTT. The variable domain in full, with the rest retrieved from reference TRBV5-1 and TRBJ2-3, is KAGVTQTPRYLIKTRGQQVTLSCSPISGHRSVSWYQQTPGQGLQFLFEYFSETQRNKGNFPGRFSGRQFSNSRSEMNVSTLELGDSALYLCASSFLDRGDTQYFGPGTRLTVL.